The text below deals with one TCR beta chain. The RNA input was 0.5 to 1 ug, and it was reverse transcribed with random hexamers. Each CDR3 protein is one row after TCRdb ran MiXCR on the immunoSEQ multiplex PCR reads. Of about 200,000 distinct CDR3 sequences listed, 90% to 95% are singletons. This sample is part of a study of CD8 T cells in Susac syndrome. The V gene's germline CDR1 is SGHRS and CDR2 YFSETQ. J was trimmed by 8 bases and V by 3 bases; bases with no gene match: 3. The CDR3 contains 13 residues. The receptor's source is a human donor with multiple sclerosis. The source material was CD8+ T cells from PBMCs. V and J are TRBV5-1 and TRBJ2-2, with 8 bases identical to TRBD1. Written as DNA, the CDR3 is TGCGCCAGCAGCTGGACAGGGATGGGGGAGCTGTTTTTT. Translating gives CASSWTGMGELFF. The entire variable domain, with the rest obtained from reference TRBV5-1 and TRBJ2-2, is as follows: KAGVTQTPRYLIKTRGQQVTLSCSPISGHRSVSWYQQTPGQGLQFLFEYFSETQRNKGNFPGRFSGRQFSNSRSEMNVSTLELGDSALYLCASSWTGMGELFFGEGSRLTVL.